This is a list of T cell receptor beta chains from one sample in a study of cytomegalovirus exposure and HLA in healthy donors. The table came from immunoSEQ multiplex PCR; TCRdb's copy has only in-frame clones and leaves some out. The data show around 140,000 clones, about 91% seen once. Sequenced sample: PBMCs. The receptors originated from a woman between 18 and 29 years old in good health and CMV-seronegative. Each CDR3 is given with its conserved first and last residue. Fields, in order: CDR3 DNA, CDR3 protein, J gene, D gene, V gene, CDR3 length, clone size. The D gene is left open where the match is weak. Rows give clone size only sometimes, using once, few, many, or a class for an expanded clone.

CDR3 DNA: TGCGCCAGCACCGACCAACACAGTGAAGCTTTCTTT
CDR3 protein: CASTDQHSEAFF
J gene: TRBJ1-1
D gene: -
V gene: TRBV5-1
CDR3 length: 12
clone size: once

CDR3 DNA: TGTGCCAGCAGCCCGTCAGGGAGCACAGATACGCAGTATTTT
CDR3 protein: CASSPSGSTDTQYF
J gene: TRBJ2-3
D gene: -
V gene: TRBV9
CDR3 length: 14
clone size: -

CDR3 DNA: TGCGCCAGCAGCTTGGCCGGGGGACAGGGCGTCTATGGCTACACCTTC
CDR3 protein: CASSLAGGQGVYGYTF
J gene: TRBJ1-2
D gene: TRBD1
V gene: TRBV5-1
CDR3 length: 16
clone size: -

CDR3 DNA: TGTGCCAGCAGCGGAACAAGTAACGAGCAGTACTTC
CDR3 protein: CASSGTSNEQYF
J gene: TRBJ2-7
D gene: -
V gene: TRBV9
CDR3 length: 12
clone size: -

CDR3 DNA: TGTGCCAGCAGCGATCAGGGGGCCTCGAACACTGAAGCTTTCTTT
CDR3 protein: CASSDQGASNTEAFF
J gene: TRBJ1-1
D gene: TRBD1
V gene: TRBV2
CDR3 length: 15
clone size: once

CDR3 DNA: TGTGCCACGGGGGAGGGAGCCACCTACGAGCAGTACTTC
CDR3 protein: CATGEGATYEQYF
J gene: TRBJ2-7
D gene: TRBD2
V gene: TRBV18
CDR3 length: 13
clone size: -

CDR3 DNA: TGTGCCAGCAGCAGAATAGCGGGAGACTACAATGAGCAGTTCTTC
CDR3 protein: CASSRIAGDYNEQFF
J gene: TRBJ2-1
D gene: TRBD2
V gene: TRBV11-2
CDR3 length: 15
clone size: -

CDR3 DNA: TGTGCCAGCAGCCCCCGCGGAGGGAGGAAAGAAGAGACCCAGTACTTC
CDR3 protein: CASSPRGGRKEETQYF
J gene: TRBJ2-5
D gene: -
V gene: TRBV7-6
CDR3 length: 16
clone size: -

CDR3 DNA: TGTGCCAGCAGCTTAGCCCGGGACAGGGAAGCTTTCTTT
CDR3 protein: CASSLARDREAFF
J gene: TRBJ1-1
D gene: TRBD1
V gene: TRBV7-9
CDR3 length: 13
clone size: -

CDR3 DNA: TGTGCCAGCAGTTTTAGGACAGGGGGCTACAATGAGCAGTTCTTC
CDR3 protein: CASSFRTGGYNEQFF
J gene: TRBJ2-1
D gene: TRBD1
V gene: TRBV27
CDR3 length: 15
clone size: -

CDR3 DNA: TGTGCCAGTACTCCAACAGGGGTGGGCTATGGCTACACCTTC
CDR3 protein: CASTPTGVGYGYTF
J gene: TRBJ1-2
D gene: TRBD1
V gene: TRBV19
CDR3 length: 14
clone size: -

CDR3 DNA: TGTGCCAGCAGCCACAGGCAAACAGGTAGCAATCAGCCCCAGCATTTT
CDR3 protein: CASSHRQTGSNQPQHF
J gene: TRBJ1-5
D gene: -
V gene: TRBV7-9
CDR3 length: 16
clone size: few

CDR3 DNA: TGCGCCAGCAGCCCACACCGGGACAGATCCACCGGGGAGCTGTTTTTT
CDR3 protein: CASSPHRDRSTGELFF
J gene: TRBJ2-2
D gene: TRBD1
V gene: TRBV5-1
CDR3 length: 16
clone size: -

CDR3 DNA: TGTGCCAGCAGCCGAACGGGATATCGTAATTCACCCCTCCACTTT
CDR3 protein: CASSRTGYRNSPLHF
J gene: TRBJ1-6
D gene: -
V gene: TRBV5-6
CDR3 length: 15
clone size: -

CDR3 DNA: TGTGCCAGCAGCTTAGCGGCAGGTCCCCTCTACGAGCAGTACTTC
CDR3 protein: CASSLAAGPLYEQYF
J gene: TRBJ2-7
D gene: -
V gene: TRBV7-2
CDR3 length: 15
clone size: -

CDR3 DNA: TGTGCCAGCAGTCCCAGGGGGCGCGGGAACAATGAGCAGTTCTTC
CDR3 protein: CASSPRGRGNNEQFF
J gene: TRBJ2-1
D gene: TRBD1
V gene: TRBV6-1
CDR3 length: 15
clone size: -

CDR3 DNA: TGTGCCAGCTCACCACCCACCGTAGTTTCCTTCTCCTACGAGCAGTACTTC
CDR3 protein: CASSPPTVVSFSYEQYF
J gene: TRBJ2-7
D gene: -
V gene: TRBV18
CDR3 length: 17
clone size: -

CDR3 DNA: TGTGCCAGCAGTGATCCTAGCGGGGGTTCCTACAATGAGCAGTTCTTC
CDR3 protein: CASSDPSGGSYNEQFF
J gene: TRBJ2-1
D gene: TRBD2
V gene: TRBV25-1
CDR3 length: 16
clone size: -

CDR3 DNA: TGTGCCAGCAGATTTAGCGGGGGGGTCCAAGAGACCCAGTACTTC
CDR3 protein: CASRFSGGVQETQYF
J gene: TRBJ2-5
D gene: TRBD2
V gene: TRBV6-5
CDR3 length: 15
clone size: -

CDR3 DNA: TGCGCCAGCAGCTTGGGACAGGGGCAAAAACTGTTTTTT
CDR3 protein: CASSLGQGQKLFF
J gene: TRBJ1-4
D gene: TRBD1
V gene: TRBV5-1
CDR3 length: 13
clone size: -

CDR3 DNA: TGCGCCAGCAGCTTGGAGGGGGTCCCTCACAATGAGCAGTTCTTC
CDR3 protein: CASSLEGVPHNEQFF
J gene: TRBJ2-1
D gene: -
V gene: TRBV5-1
CDR3 length: 15
clone size: -

CDR3 DNA: TGTGCCAGCACGGATTCGGGGGGTGGAGCAGATACGCAGTATTTT
CDR3 protein: CASTDSGGGADTQYF
J gene: TRBJ2-3
D gene: TRBD2
V gene: TRBV6-5
CDR3 length: 15
clone size: -

CDR3 DNA: TGTGCCAGCAGTTCCTCCGGGACAGGGTACAATGAGCAGTTCTTC
CDR3 protein: CASSSSGTGYNEQFF
J gene: TRBJ2-1
D gene: TRBD1
V gene: TRBV6-6
CDR3 length: 15
clone size: -

CDR3 DNA: TGTGCCAGCACCCAGTTCGGGGAGCTGTTTTTT
CDR3 protein: CASTQFGELFF
J gene: TRBJ2-2
D gene: -
V gene: TRBV2
CDR3 length: 11
clone size: once

CDR3 DNA: TGTGCCAGTGGGGCTAGCGGGGGGGCTGGTGAGACCCAGTACTTC
CDR3 protein: CASGASGGAGETQYF
J gene: TRBJ2-5
D gene: TRBD2
V gene: TRBV19
CDR3 length: 15
clone size: -

CDR3 DNA: TGTGCCAGCAGCTTATTAGCAGGGACGAACACCGGGGAGCTGTTTTTT
CDR3 protein: CASSLLAGTNTGELFF
J gene: TRBJ2-2
D gene: -
V gene: TRBV7-6
CDR3 length: 16
clone size: -

CDR3 DNA: TGTGCCAGTAGTAAACTTCCGGGACAGGGAAACTATGGCTACACCTTC
CDR3 protein: CASSKLPGQGNYGYTF
J gene: TRBJ1-2
D gene: TRBD1
V gene: TRBV19
CDR3 length: 16
clone size: -

CDR3 DNA: TGCGCCAGCAGCCCGGGAGCCGAGAACACTGAAGCTTTCTTT
CDR3 protein: CASSPGAENTEAFF
J gene: TRBJ1-1
D gene: -
V gene: TRBV5-1
CDR3 length: 14
clone size: -

CDR3 DNA: TGTGCCAGCTCACTTGGGACAGCCGGGGATACGCAGTATTTT
CDR3 protein: CASSLGTAGDTQYF
J gene: TRBJ2-3
D gene: TRBD1
V gene: TRBV18
CDR3 length: 14
clone size: once

CDR3 DNA: TGTGCCAGCAATCCTACGGGGGGGGTGGGCACAGATACGCAGTATTTT
CDR3 protein: CASNPTGGVGTDTQYF
J gene: TRBJ2-3
D gene: TRBD2
V gene: TRBV6-6
CDR3 length: 16
clone size: -

CDR3 DNA: TGTGCCAGCAGCAAGAGCTCTGGGGCCAACGTCCTGACTTTC
CDR3 protein: CASSKSSGANVLTF
J gene: TRBJ2-6
D gene: -
V gene: TRBV7-3
CDR3 length: 14
clone size: once

CDR3 DNA: TGCGCCAGCAGCTTGGGGTATCCAGGGGTTAACTATGGCTACACCTTC
CDR3 protein: CASSLGYPGVNYGYTF
J gene: TRBJ1-2
D gene: -
V gene: TRBV5-1
CDR3 length: 16
clone size: -

CDR3 DNA: TGCGCCAGCAGCTCGTTTCCCGGACAGGGGGCGGAAGCTTTCTTT
CDR3 protein: CASSSFPGQGAEAFF
J gene: TRBJ1-1
D gene: TRBD1
V gene: TRBV5-1
CDR3 length: 15
clone size: -

CDR3 DNA: TGCGCCAGCAGCTTGGGATTGACAGGTAACACTGAAGCTTTCTTT
CDR3 protein: CASSLGLTGNTEAFF
J gene: TRBJ1-1
D gene: -
V gene: TRBV5-1
CDR3 length: 15
clone size: -

CDR3 DNA: TGCAGCGTCGCGACAGGCTCTGGAAACACCATATATTTT
CDR3 protein: CSVATGSGNTIYF
J gene: TRBJ1-3
D gene: -
V gene: TRBV29-1
CDR3 length: 13
clone size: -

CDR3 DNA: TGTGCCAGCAGCTTAGTAGCGGGCCTGACGGGAGAGACCCAGTACTTC
CDR3 protein: CASSLVAGLTGETQYF
J gene: TRBJ2-5
D gene: TRBD2
V gene: TRBV7-6
CDR3 length: 16
clone size: once

CDR3 DNA: TGTGCCAGCTCACCGGAGCTACTGAATGAGCAGTTCTTC
CDR3 protein: CASSPELLNEQFF
J gene: TRBJ2-1
D gene: -
V gene: TRBV18
CDR3 length: 13
clone size: -

CDR3 DNA: TGTGCCAGCAGCTATAGAAGCGGGGGGCACACAGATACGCAGTATTTT
CDR3 protein: CASSYRSGGHTDTQYF
J gene: TRBJ2-3
D gene: TRBD2
V gene: TRBV5-6
CDR3 length: 16
clone size: -